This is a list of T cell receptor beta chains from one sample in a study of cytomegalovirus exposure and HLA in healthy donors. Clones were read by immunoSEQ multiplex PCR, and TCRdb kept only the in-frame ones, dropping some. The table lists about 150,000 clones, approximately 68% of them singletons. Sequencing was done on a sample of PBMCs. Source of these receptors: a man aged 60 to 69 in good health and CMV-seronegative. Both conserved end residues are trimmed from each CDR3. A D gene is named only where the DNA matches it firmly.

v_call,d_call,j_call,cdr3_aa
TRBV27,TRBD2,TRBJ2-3,ASRSTGLAGLSDTQY
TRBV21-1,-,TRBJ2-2,ASTVLERVGNTGELF
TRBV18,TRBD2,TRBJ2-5,ASSSGLAGGQETQY
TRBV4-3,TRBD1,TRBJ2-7,ASSPVRGSSYEQY
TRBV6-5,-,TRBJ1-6,ASTGGVGSPLH
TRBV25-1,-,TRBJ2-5,ASSELSLGLAKETQY
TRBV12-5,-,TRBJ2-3,ASAENPSAVPSTDTQY
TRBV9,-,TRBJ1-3,ASSVGPEEGNTIY
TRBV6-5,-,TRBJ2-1,ASSTTRFPLNEQF
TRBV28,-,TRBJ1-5,ASSLAAGFQPQH
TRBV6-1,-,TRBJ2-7,ASTLQAPYEQY
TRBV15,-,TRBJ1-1,ATSRDWGDTEAF
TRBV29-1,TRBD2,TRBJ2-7,SVSGSSGEQY
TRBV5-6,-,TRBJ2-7,ASSLAGVTYEQY
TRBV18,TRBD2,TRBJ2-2,ASSPLKTSGTSTGELF
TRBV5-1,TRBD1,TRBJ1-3,ASSPEGQPYSGNTIY
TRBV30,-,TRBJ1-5,AWSVAGGNQPQH
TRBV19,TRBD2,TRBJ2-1,ASSTPGSGTDNEQF
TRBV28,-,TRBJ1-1,ASTLDSPTEAF